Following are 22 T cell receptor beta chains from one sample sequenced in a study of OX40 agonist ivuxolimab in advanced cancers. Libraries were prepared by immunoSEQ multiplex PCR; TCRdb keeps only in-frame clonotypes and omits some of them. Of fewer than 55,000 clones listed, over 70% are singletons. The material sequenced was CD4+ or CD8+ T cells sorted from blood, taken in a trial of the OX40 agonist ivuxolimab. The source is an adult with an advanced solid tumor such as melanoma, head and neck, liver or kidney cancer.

DNA for the CDR3: TGCAGCGCCAGGACTAGCGGGGGCCTCCCGAGAGATACGCAGTATTTT. Protein sequence: CSARTSGGLPRDTQYF. V and J are TRBV29-1 and TRBJ2-3; the match to TRBD2 covers 13 bases. Germline loops: CDR1 SQVTM, CDR2 ANQGSEA. The V and J ends lost 7 bases and 5 bases, in that order; junction bases with no gene match: 12. The CDR3 is made up of 16 amino acids.

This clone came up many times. The CDR3: CAWSEDGDQPQHF. CDR3 DNA sequence: TGTGCCTGGAGCGAGGATGGGGATCAGCCCCAGCATTTT. This sequence joins TRBV30 and TRBJ1-5; D is unclear. V was clipped by 3 bases and J by 5 bases, with 11 bases between them. There are 13 residues in the CDR3. Germline CDR1 is GTSNPN and CDR2 is SVGIG (reference sequence). Full variable domain (rest looked up from reference TRBV30 and TRBJ1-5): SQTIHQWPATLVQPVGSPLSLECTVEGTSNPNLYWYRQAAGRGLQLLFYSVGIGQISSEVPQNLSASRPQDRQFILSSKKLLLSDSGFYLCAWSEDGDQPQHFGDGTRLSIL.

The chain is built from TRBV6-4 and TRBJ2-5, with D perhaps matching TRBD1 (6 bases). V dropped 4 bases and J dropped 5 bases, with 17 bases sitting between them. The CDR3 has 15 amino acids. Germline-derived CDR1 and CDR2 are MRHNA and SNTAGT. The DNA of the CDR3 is TGTGCCAGCAGTGTTGGTCAGGGGAGAGGGGAGACCCAGTACTTC. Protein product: CASSVGQGRGETQYF.

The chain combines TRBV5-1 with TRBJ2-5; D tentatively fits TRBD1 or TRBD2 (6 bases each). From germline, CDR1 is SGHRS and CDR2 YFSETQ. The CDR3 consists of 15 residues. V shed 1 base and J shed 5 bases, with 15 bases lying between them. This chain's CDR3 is CASSLFSGGQETQYF. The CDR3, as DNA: TGCGCCAGCAGCTTGTTTTCCGGGGGCCAGGAGACCCAGTACTTC.

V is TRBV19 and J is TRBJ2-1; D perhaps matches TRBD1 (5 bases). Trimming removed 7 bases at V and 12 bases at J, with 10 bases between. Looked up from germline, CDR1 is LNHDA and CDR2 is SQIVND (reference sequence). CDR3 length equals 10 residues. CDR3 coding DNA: TGTGCCAGTAAGGGGCTGGGGCAGTTCTTC. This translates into CASKGLGQFF.

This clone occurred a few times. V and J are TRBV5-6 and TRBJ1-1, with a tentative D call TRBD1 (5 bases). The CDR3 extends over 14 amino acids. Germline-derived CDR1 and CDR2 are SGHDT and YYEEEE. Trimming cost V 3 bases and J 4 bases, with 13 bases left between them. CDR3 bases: TGTGCCAGCAGCTCGCAGGGCCGGGGCACTGAAGCTTTCTTT. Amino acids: CASSSQGRGTEAFF.

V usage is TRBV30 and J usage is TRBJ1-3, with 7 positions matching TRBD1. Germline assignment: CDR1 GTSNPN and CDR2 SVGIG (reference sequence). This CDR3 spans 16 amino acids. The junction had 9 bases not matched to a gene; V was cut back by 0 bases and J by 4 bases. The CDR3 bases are TGTGCCTGGAGTGTACAAGGGGGCCCGCTAGGAAACACCATATATTTT. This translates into CAWSVQGGPLGNTIYF. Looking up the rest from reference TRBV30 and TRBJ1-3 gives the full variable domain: SQTIHQWPATLVQPVGSPLSLECTVEGTSNPNLYWYRQAAGRGLQLLFYSVGIGQISSEVPQNLSASRPQDRQFILSSKKLLLSDSGFYLCAWSVQGGPLGNTIYFGEGSWLTVV.

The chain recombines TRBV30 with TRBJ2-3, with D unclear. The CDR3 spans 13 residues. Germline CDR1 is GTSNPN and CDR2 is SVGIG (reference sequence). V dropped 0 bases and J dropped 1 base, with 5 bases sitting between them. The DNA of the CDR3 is TGTGCCTGGAGTGTATCCCGCACAGATACGCAGTATTTT. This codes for CAWSVSRTDTQYF.

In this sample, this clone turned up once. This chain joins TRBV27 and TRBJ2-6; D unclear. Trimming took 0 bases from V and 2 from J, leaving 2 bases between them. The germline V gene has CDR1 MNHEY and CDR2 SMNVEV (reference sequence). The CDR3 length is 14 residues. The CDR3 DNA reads TGTGCCAGCAGTTTATCAACTGGGGCCAACGTCCTGACTTTC. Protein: CASSLSTGANVLTF.

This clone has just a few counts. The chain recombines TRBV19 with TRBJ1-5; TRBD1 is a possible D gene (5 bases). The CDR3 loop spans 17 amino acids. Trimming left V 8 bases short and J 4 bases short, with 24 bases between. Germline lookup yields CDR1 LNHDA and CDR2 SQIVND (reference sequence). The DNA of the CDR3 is TGTGCCAGTCGTTTGGGGGTAGCTCAGAGCCGTAATCAGCCCCAGCATTTT. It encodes CASRLGVAQSRNQPQHF. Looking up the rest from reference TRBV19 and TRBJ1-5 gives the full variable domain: DGGITQSPKYLFRKEGQNVTLSCEQNLNHDAMYWYRQDPGQGLRLIYYSQIVNDFQKGDIAEGYSVSREKKESFPLTVTSAQKNPTAFYLCASRLGVAQSRNQPQHFGDGTRLSIL.

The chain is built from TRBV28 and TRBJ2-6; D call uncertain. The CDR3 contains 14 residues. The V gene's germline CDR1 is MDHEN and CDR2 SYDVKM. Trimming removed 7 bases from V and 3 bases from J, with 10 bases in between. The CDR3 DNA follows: TGTGCCAGCACGTCGGCTGGTGGGGCCAACGTCCTGACTTTC. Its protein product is CASTSAGGANVLTF.

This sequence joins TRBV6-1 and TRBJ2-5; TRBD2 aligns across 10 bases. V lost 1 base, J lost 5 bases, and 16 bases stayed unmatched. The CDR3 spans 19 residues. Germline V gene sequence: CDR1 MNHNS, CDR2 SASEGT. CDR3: CASSEGIDFKRGGRETQYF. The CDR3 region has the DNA TGTGCCAGCAGTGAAGGGATCGACTTCAAGCGGGGGGGCCGGGAGACCCAGTACTTC.

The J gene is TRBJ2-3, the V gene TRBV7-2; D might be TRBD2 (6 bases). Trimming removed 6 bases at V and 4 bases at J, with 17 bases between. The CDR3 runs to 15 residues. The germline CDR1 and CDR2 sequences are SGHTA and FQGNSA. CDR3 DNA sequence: TGTGCCAGCAGACCGAGGAGGGTTGGTCCAGATACGCAGTATTTT. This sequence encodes CASRPRRVGPDTQYF.

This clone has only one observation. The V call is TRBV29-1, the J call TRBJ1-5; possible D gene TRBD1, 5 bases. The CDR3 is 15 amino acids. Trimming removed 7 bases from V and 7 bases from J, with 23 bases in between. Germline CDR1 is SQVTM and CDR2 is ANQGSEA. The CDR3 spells CSAAAGTGGGQPQHF. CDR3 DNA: TGCAGCGCGGCCGCCGGGACCGGCGGGGGGCAGCCCCAGCATTTT.

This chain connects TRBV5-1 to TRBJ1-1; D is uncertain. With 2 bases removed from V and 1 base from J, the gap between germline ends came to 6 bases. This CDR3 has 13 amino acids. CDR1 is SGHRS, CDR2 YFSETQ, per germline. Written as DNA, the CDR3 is TGCGCCAGCAGCTTCGACGAGAACACTGAAGCTTTCTTT. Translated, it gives CASSFDENTEAFF.

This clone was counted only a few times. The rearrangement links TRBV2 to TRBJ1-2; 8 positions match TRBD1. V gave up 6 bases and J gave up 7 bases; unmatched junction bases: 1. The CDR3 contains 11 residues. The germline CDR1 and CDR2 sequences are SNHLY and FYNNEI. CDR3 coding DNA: TGTGCCAGCAGCAGGGGGCCTGGCTACACCTTC. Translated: CASSRGPGYTF.

The CDR3 loop reads CASSPPGGAFGALHF. The CDR3 nucleotides are TGTGCCAGCAGTCCCCCCGGGGGTGCGTTTGGGGCCCTCCACTTT. The chain employs TRBV6-5 and TRBJ1-6, with D possibly matching TRBD1 (5 bases). Trimming took 5 bases from V and 14 from J, leaving 22 bases between them. CDR1 and CDR2 from the germline V gene are MNHEY and SVGAGI. CDR3 length: 15 residues.

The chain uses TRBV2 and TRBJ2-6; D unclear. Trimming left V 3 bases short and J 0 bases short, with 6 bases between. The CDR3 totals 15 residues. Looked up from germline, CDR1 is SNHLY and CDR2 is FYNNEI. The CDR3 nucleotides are TGTGCCAGCAGTGATCAGCTCTCTGGGGCCAACGTCCTGACTTTC. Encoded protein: CASSDQLSGANVLTF.

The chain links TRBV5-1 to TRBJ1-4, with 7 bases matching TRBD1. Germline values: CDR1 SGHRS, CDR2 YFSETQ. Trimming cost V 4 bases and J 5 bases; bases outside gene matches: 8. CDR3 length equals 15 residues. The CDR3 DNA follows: TGCGCCAGCAGCCCCGAAGGGGGCTTCAATGAAAAACTGTTTTTT. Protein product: CASSPEGGFNEKLFF.

CDR3 region: CASSLGQGWAGELFF. The CDR3 bases are TGTGCCAGCAGCTTAGGGCAGGGTTGGGCCGGGGAGCTGTTTTTT. The chain uses TRBV11-2 and TRBJ2-2, with D perhaps TRBD1 (5 bases). The V gene's germline CDR1 is SGHAT and CDR2 FQNNGV. The CDR3 spans 15 residues. Trimming pared 1 base from V and 6 bases from J, leaving 12 bases between.

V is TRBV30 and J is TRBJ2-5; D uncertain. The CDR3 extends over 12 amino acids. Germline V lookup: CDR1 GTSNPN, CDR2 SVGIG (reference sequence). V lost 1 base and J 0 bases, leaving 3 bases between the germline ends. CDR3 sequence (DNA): TGTGCCTGGAGTGAAGACCAAGAGACCCAGTACTTC. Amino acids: CAWSEDQETQYF.

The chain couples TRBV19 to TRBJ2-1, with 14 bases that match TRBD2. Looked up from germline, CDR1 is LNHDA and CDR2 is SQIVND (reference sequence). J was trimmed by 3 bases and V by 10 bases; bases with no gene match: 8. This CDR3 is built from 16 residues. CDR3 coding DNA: TGTGCCACCGCGGGACTAGCGGGAGAGCACTACAATGAGCAGTTCTTC. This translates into CATAGLAGEHYNEQFF.